This TCR beta chain was captured in a study of cytotoxic CD8 clonotypes in ibrutinib-treated CLL. Overall study: In all, about a dozen patients were relapsed/refractory, fewer than 16 were treatment-naive and roughly 18 were IGHV unmutated.

Investigators sought sequencing depths of between 1 in 200,000 and 1 in 1 million T cells. Assay: immunoSEQ multiplex PCR; the TCRdb copy retains only in-frame clones and omits some. Among about 150,000 clones listed, about 70% were seen once. Notes on the study in general: Public clonotypes were rare and shrank or held steady on treatment. Clonality was elevated at ibrutinib response and had returned toward baseline at progression.

On this clone: What it recognizes is unknown.

The sample was PBMCs, taken after 24 months of ibrutinib treatment. The receptor comes from a human donor with chronic lymphocytic leukemia.

CDR3 DNA sequence: TGCGCCAGCAGCTTGGGGGGCGGGAGTGTGTACGAGCAGTACTTC. It translates to CASSLGGGSVYEQYF. This rearrangement joins TRBV5-1 to TRBJ2-7, with 7 bases matching TRBD2. The ends lost 0 bases at V and 4 bases at J; junction bases unmatched: 7. The CDR3 is 15 residues long. Germline-derived CDR1 and CDR2 are SGHRS and YFSETQ.